These T cell receptor beta chains were read from a single sample in a study of graft-versus-host responses after intestinal transplantation. Sequencing used immunoSEQ multiplex PCR; TCRdb keeps in-frame clones, though not all of them. The table lists over 15,000 clones, roughly a third of them singletons. The specimen comprised alloreactive CD4+ T cells from a mixed lymphocyte reaction culture, sampled before transplantation. Source of these receptors: a human patient who was an organ donor for intestinal transplantation. CDR3s include the opening cysteine and the closing phenylalanine or tryptophan. D genes are given only for firm matches. For some rows the clone size is stated as once, few or many, or as a class when expanded; others skip it.

clone_size: -
v_call: TRBV4-1
d_call: -
j_call: TRBJ1-2
cdr3_nt: TGCGCCAGCAGCCAAGAAGGCTATGGCTACACCTTC
cdr3_aa: CASSQEGYGYTF

clone_size: once
v_call: TRBV7-7
d_call: TRBD2
j_call: TRBJ2-7
cdr3_nt: TGTGCTAGCAGCTTGCGGGAGGGGTACGAGCAGTACTTC
cdr3_aa: CASSLREGYEQYF

clone_size: -
v_call: TRBV7-2
d_call: TRBD1
j_call: TRBJ1-2
cdr3_nt: TGTGCCAGCAGCTCTCGGACAGGGTTTGGCTACACCTTC
cdr3_aa: CASSSRTGFGYTF

clone_size: -
v_call: TRBV5-4
d_call: TRBD2
j_call: TRBJ2-2
cdr3_nt: TGTGCCAGCAGCTTGGGTTTGTTTGGGGGGGACACCGGGGAGCTGTTTTTT
cdr3_aa: CASSLGLFGGDTGELFF

clone_size: -
v_call: TRBV19
d_call: -
j_call: TRBJ1-2
cdr3_nt: TGTGCCAGTAACACAGAGGGGAGAGCGGGCTACACCTTC
cdr3_aa: CASNTEGRAGYTF

clone_size: -
v_call: TRBV6-5
d_call: -
j_call: TRBJ2-1
cdr3_nt: TGTGCCAGCAGTCGCGGGACTCCCTCCTACAATGAGCAGTTCTTC
cdr3_aa: CASSRGTPSYNEQFF

clone_size: few
v_call: TRBV6-6
d_call: -
j_call: TRBJ2-7
cdr3_nt: TGTGCCAGCAGTTACTATGCGGCAGGCCCCTACGAGCAGTACTTC
cdr3_aa: CASSYYAAGPYEQYF

clone_size: -
v_call: TRBV7-9
d_call: -
j_call: TRBJ1-2
cdr3_nt: TGTGCCAGCAGCTTAAGGTTGCAGGGGCGCCGGGGCTACACCTTC
cdr3_aa: CASSLRLQGRRGYTF

clone_size: medium-sized
v_call: TRBV7-9
d_call: -
j_call: TRBJ1-4
cdr3_nt: TGTGCCAGCAGCTTAGGTCAGGGAGGGGGAGTCGAAAAACTGTTTTTT
cdr3_aa: CASSLGQGGGVEKLFF

clone_size: -
v_call: TRBV6-5
d_call: TRBD1
j_call: TRBJ1-1
cdr3_nt: TGTGCCAGCAGCCGGAGGGACAGGGGGAACACTGAAGCTTTCTTT
cdr3_aa: CASSRRDRGNTEAFF

clone_size: -
v_call: TRBV4-1
d_call: -
j_call: TRBJ2-3
cdr3_nt: TGCGCCAGCAGCCAAGAACCCGGGGTCGGCACAGATACGCAGTATTTT
cdr3_aa: CASSQEPGVGTDTQYF

clone_size: few
v_call: TRBV5-1
d_call: TRBD2
j_call: TRBJ2-1
cdr3_nt: TGCGCCAGCAGCTTGGCACTAGCGGGAGATGAGCAGTTCTTC
cdr3_aa: CASSLALAGDEQFF

clone_size: -
v_call: TRBV6-5
d_call: -
j_call: TRBJ1-1
cdr3_nt: TGTGCCAGCAGTCCCCCAGGGGTCACTGAAGCTTTCTTT
cdr3_aa: CASSPPGVTEAFF

clone_size: -
v_call: TRBV20-1
d_call: -
j_call: TRBJ2-3
cdr3_nt: TGCAGTGCTAGCGGGCCAGATACGCAGTATTTT
cdr3_aa: CSASGPDTQYF

clone_size: few
v_call: TRBV19
d_call: TRBD2
j_call: TRBJ2-3
cdr3_nt: TGTGCCAGTAGACTAGCGGGAGGGCCAGATACGCAGTATTTT
cdr3_aa: CASRLAGGPDTQYF

clone_size: -
v_call: TRBV7-2
d_call: -
j_call: TRBJ1-5
cdr3_nt: TGTGCCAGCACCTCCACCGGGACCGGCCAGCCCCAGCATTTT
cdr3_aa: CASTSTGTGQPQHF

clone_size: medium-sized
v_call: TRBV5-1
d_call: -
j_call: TRBJ1-2
cdr3_nt: TGCGCCAGCAGCTTGGAAAGTTACTATGGCTACACCTTC
cdr3_aa: CASSLESYYGYTF

clone_size: few
v_call: TRBV7-2
d_call: TRBD2
j_call: TRBJ2-1
cdr3_nt: TGTGCCAGCAGCCCGACTAGCGGAGAGTACAATGAGCAGTTCTTC
cdr3_aa: CASSPTSGEYNEQFF

clone_size: -
v_call: TRBV20-1
d_call: -
j_call: TRBJ2-7
cdr3_nt: TGCAGTGCGACTAAATACGAGCAGTACTTC
cdr3_aa: CSATKYEQYF

clone_size: -
v_call: TRBV28
d_call: TRBD2
j_call: TRBJ2-1
cdr3_nt: TGTGCCAGCCTCGTCGCGGGAGAAATCTACAATGAGCAGTTCTTC
cdr3_aa: CASLVAGEIYNEQFF

clone_size: -
v_call: TRBV5-1
d_call: -
j_call: TRBJ1-2
cdr3_nt: TGCGCCAGCAGCTTGGACAGGTCCCATGGCTACACCTTC
cdr3_aa: CASSLDRSHGYTF

clone_size: -
v_call: TRBV11-2
d_call: -
j_call: TRBJ2-3
cdr3_nt: TGTGCCAGCAGCTTATGGAGTCCAGAACCTCCAGATACGCAGTATTTT
cdr3_aa: CASSLWSPEPPDTQYF

clone_size: few
v_call: TRBV14
d_call: TRBD1
j_call: TRBJ1-5
cdr3_nt: TGTGCCAGCAGCCCTGGACAGGGTAGGTATCAGCCCCAGCATTTT
cdr3_aa: CASSPGQGRYQPQHF

clone_size: -
v_call: TRBV5-1
d_call: -
j_call: TRBJ2-5
cdr3_nt: TGCGCCAGCAGCTTAGTGGACAGCCAAGAGACCCAGTACTTC
cdr3_aa: CASSLVDSQETQYF

clone_size: few
v_call: TRBV30
d_call: -
j_call: TRBJ1-1
cdr3_nt: TGTGCCTGGAGCCCGGGAGTGATCGCTTTCTTT
cdr3_aa: CAWSPGVIAFF

clone_size: -
v_call: TRBV6-1
d_call: -
j_call: TRBJ1-2
cdr3_nt: TGTGCCAGCAGTCCCCACGGGATAGGAGGCTATGGCTACACCTTC
cdr3_aa: CASSPHGIGGYGYTF

clone_size: few
v_call: TRBV4-3
d_call: -
j_call: TRBJ1-1
cdr3_nt: TGCGCCAGCAGCCTTCAAAAGAACACTGAAGCTTTCTTT
cdr3_aa: CASSLQKNTEAFF

clone_size: few
v_call: TRBV4-2
d_call: -
j_call: TRBJ1-2
cdr3_nt: TGTGCCAGCAGCTTGGACACCCTACCGAAGAACTATGGCTACACCTTC
cdr3_aa: CASSLDTLPKNYGYTF

clone_size: few
v_call: TRBV6-6
d_call: -
j_call: TRBJ1-1
cdr3_nt: TGTGCCAGCAGTTACTCGACCACCGCGAACACTGAAGCTTTCTTT
cdr3_aa: CASSYSTTANTEAFF

clone_size: -
v_call: TRBV28
d_call: TRBD1
j_call: TRBJ1-1
cdr3_nt: TGTGCCAGCAGCCCAGCTGACAGGGTGGGGGCTTTCTTT
cdr3_aa: CASSPADRVGAFF

clone_size: -
v_call: TRBV7-9
d_call: -
j_call: TRBJ1-2
cdr3_nt: TGTGCCAGCAGCTTAGTAGGGGCGGGAGGCTACACCTTC
cdr3_aa: CASSLVGAGGYTF

clone_size: -
v_call: TRBV7-9
d_call: TRBD2
j_call: TRBJ2-7
cdr3_nt: TGTGCCAGCAGCCTTGGGACTAGCGGGCTTTACGAGCAGTACTTC
cdr3_aa: CASSLGTSGLYEQYF

clone_size: few
v_call: TRBV6-1
d_call: -
j_call: TRBJ2-5
cdr3_nt: TGTGCCAGCAGTTTTGGTCTAACGGAGACCCAGTACTTC
cdr3_aa: CASSFGLTETQYF

clone_size: -
v_call: TRBV4-1
d_call: TRBD1
j_call: TRBJ2-5
cdr3_nt: TGCGCCAGCAGCCAAGATGGGACAGGGGATGGGGAGACCCAGTACTTC
cdr3_aa: CASSQDGTGDGETQYF

clone_size: few
v_call: TRBV28
d_call: -
j_call: TRBJ2-3
cdr3_nt: TGTGCCAGCGGGAGGACGGGCACAGATACGCAGTATTTT
cdr3_aa: CASGRTGTDTQYF

clone_size: -
v_call: TRBV6-9
d_call: -
j_call: TRBJ2-5
cdr3_nt: TGTGCCAGCAGTCCCTCAGGGACCCAAGAGACCCAGTACTTC
cdr3_aa: CASSPSGTQETQYF

clone_size: few
v_call: TRBV7-9
d_call: -
j_call: TRBJ2-3
cdr3_nt: TGTGCGGGCCAAACCGCAGATACGCAGTATTTT
cdr3_aa: CAGQTADTQYF